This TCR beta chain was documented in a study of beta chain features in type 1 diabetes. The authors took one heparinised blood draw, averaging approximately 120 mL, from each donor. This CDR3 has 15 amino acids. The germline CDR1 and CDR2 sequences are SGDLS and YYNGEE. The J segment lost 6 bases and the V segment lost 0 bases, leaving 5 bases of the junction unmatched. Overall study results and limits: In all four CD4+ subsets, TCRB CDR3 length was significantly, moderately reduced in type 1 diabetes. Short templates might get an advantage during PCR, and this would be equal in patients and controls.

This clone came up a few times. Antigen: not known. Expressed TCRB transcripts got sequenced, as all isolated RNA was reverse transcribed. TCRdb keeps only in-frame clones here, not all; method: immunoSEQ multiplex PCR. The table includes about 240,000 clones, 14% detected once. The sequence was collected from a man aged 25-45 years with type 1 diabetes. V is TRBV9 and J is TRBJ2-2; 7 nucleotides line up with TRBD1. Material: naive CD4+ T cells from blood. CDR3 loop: CASSVDYTGAGELFF. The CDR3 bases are TGTGCCAGCAGCGTAGACTACACAGGGGCCGGGGAGCTGTTTTTT.